This note documents a single TCR beta chain sequence. Its antigen is as yet unknown. The data are from a study of PD-1 blockade in classical Hodgkin lymphoma. In the study overall: Every 2 weeks, patients had 3 mg/kg nivolumab intravenously. Study-wide results and caveats: Whoever responded completely had baseline diversity much like that seen in newly diagnosed patients. When set against healthy donors, newly diagnosed patients were reported to show lower baseline TCR diversity.

TCRdb's copy holds only in-frame clones and misses some; the assay was immunoSEQ multiplex PCR. The table lists tens of thousands of clones, 86% of them singletons, with 0.4% to 0.45% in the top ten. Time point: cycle 4 day 1 (C4D1), after five to seven weeks of nivolumab. Each patient experienced a relapse that followed autologous stem cell transplantation, and brentuximab vedotin exposure varied. Purification of CD4+ T cells from thawed PBMCs was achieved by magnetic negative selection. Complete response, partial response or progressive disease constituted the best responses recorded. Trimming cost V 5 bases and J 0 bases, with 12 bases left between them. This CDR3 region has 15 residues. In germline, CDR1 is SEHNR, CDR2 FQNEAQ (reference sequence).

The sequence came from a human donor with classical Hodgkin lymphoma. V usage is TRBV7-9 and J usage is TRBJ2-3; a weak D match, TRBD2 (5 bases). This material consisted of CD4+ T cells from blood, taken before the fourth cycle of nivolumab. The CDR3 spells CASSPLRGSTDTQYF. The CDR3, as DNA: TGTGCCAGCAGCCCCCTCCGCGGGAGCACAGATACGCAGTATTTT.